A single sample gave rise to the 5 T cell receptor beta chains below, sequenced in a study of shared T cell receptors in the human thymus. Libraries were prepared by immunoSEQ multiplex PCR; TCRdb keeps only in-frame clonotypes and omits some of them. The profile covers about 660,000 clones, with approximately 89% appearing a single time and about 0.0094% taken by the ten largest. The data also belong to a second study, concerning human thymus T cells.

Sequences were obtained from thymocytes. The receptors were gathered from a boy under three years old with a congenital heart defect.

The CDR3 region has the DNA TGTGCCAGCAGTTCCCGGGGGGGGGACGTCCGTCCCGTTGGCTACACCTTC. Translation: CASSSRGGDVRPVGYTF. The chain recombines TRBV27 with TRBJ1-2, with D perhaps TRBD1 (5 bases). The CDR3 consists of 17 residues. CDR1 and CDR2 from the germline V gene are MNHEY and SMNVEV (reference sequence). V lost 4 bases and J lost 7, with 25 bases in between.

CDR3 in amino acids: CASSFHGGTINTEAFF. The CDR3 DNA reads TGTGCCAGCAGTTTTCATGGTGGCACTATCAACACTGAAGCTTTCTTT. The V and J genes are TRBV28 and TRBJ1-1; D unresolved. The CDR3 runs to 16 residues. V was cut by 3 bases and J by 2 bases, with 16 bases left in between. Germline V CDR1 and CDR2: MDHEN, SYDVKM.

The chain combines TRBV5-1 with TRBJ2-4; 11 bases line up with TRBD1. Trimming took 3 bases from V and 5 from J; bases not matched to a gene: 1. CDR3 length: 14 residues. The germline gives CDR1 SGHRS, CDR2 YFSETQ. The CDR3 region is CASSSGQGENIQYF. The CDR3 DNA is TGCGCCAGCAGCTCGGGACAGGGGGAAAACATTCAGTACTTC.

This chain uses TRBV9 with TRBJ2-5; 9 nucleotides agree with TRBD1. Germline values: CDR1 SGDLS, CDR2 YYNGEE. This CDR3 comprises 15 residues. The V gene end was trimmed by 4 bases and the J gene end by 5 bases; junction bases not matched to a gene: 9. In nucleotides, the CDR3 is TGTGCCAGCAGCTCGCGACAGGGGGATCGGGAGACCCAGTACTTC. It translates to CASSSRQGDRETQYF. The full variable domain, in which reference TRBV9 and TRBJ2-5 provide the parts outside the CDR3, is DSGVTQTPKHLITATGQRVTLRCSPRSGDLSVYWYQQSLDQGLQFLIQYYNGEERAKGNILERFSAQQFPDLHSELNLSSLELGDSALYFCASSSRQGDRETQYFGPGTRLLVL.

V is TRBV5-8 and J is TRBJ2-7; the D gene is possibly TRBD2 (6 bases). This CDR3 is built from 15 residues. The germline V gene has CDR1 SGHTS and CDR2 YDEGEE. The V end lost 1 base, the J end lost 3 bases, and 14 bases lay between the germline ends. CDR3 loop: CASSLSPGGGYEQYF. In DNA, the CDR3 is TGTGCCAGCAGCTTGAGTCCCGGGGGAGGCTACGAGCAGTACTTC.